What follows describes a single T cell receptor (beta chain). Its antigen remains unknown. With 60 Vbeta and 13 Jbeta primers, the PCR was carried out. Clones were read by immunoSEQ multiplex PCR, and TCRdb kept only the in-frame ones, dropping some. Of some 130,000 clones listed, roughly 78% are singletons. This specimen comes from a study of cytomegalovirus exposure and HLA in healthy donors. Overall study findings and caveats: High sensitivity and specificity were reportedly achieved when the classifier diagnosed cytomegalovirus status. Based on reports, TCR beta sequences accurately predicted HLA-A and HLA-B alleles for most subjects. In an earlier analysis, most TCR beta V segments were productive about 90% or about 30% of the time.

V lost 6 bases and J lost 3; bases outside the gene matches: 11. This CDR3 has 16 amino acids. The germline V gene encodes CDR1 LGHNT and CDR2 FRNRAP. The chain is built from TRBV12-5 and TRBJ2-7; 10 nucleotides match TRBD2. Sequencing used PBMCs. The TCR was taken from a man aged 30 to 39 in good health and CMV-seronegative. The CDR3 protein is CASGVAGTSVYYEQYF. CDR3 nucleotide sequence: TGTGCTAGTGGCGTAGCCGGGACTAGCGTATACTACGAGCAGTACTTC. Looking up the rest from reference TRBV12-5 and TRBJ2-7 gives the full variable domain: DARVTQTPRHKVTEMGQEVTMRCQPILGHNTVFWYRQTMMQGLELLAYFRNRAPLDDSGMPKDRFSAEMPDATLATLKIQPSEPRDSAVYFCASGVAGTSVYYEQYFGPGTRLTVT.